This TCR beta chain was sequenced for a study of Ad26.COV2.S vaccination and SARS-CoV-2 variants. Generated by immunoSEQ multiplex PCR, the TCRdb table keeps only in-frame clones and is missing some. The sample consists of around 350,000 clones, 70% to 90% of them appearing once. Regarding the study as a whole: The TCR breadth and depth analyses may have produced an underestimate of total T cell responses. Spike-specific responses of CD8+ and CD4+ T cells were reported to display substantial breadth after vaccination. Measurement of non-spike TCR breadth gave similar results in vaccine and placebo recipients.

Treatment in this sample: around 19 received Ad26.COV2.S at low or high dose, single or two shots; roughly five received placebo; per-sample allocation not given. The study sampled participants on day 63 after the first vaccine or placebo injection. The count of this clone is one. The antigen is unknown. Sample: peripheral blood, taken in a trial of Ad26.COV2.S vaccine versus placebo. The receptor comes from a person between 18 and 60 years old who received the Ad26.COV2.S COVID-19 vaccine or a placebo.

The CDR3 coding sequence is TGCGCCAGCAGTAAGGACAGCGGAGCAGACCAGTACTTC. Translating gives CASSKDSGADQYF. The chain carries TRBV10-1 and TRBJ2-5, with D possibly TRBD1 on 6 matching bases. The V and J ends lost 5 bases and 10 bases respectively, with 17 bases between them. CDR3 length: 13 amino acids. Germline lookup yields CDR1 WNHNN and CDR2 SYGVQD (reference sequence).